This T cell receptor (beta chain) was retrieved from a study of T cell responses to AZD1222 COVID-19 vaccine. Some clones are missing from TCRdb's copy, which holds only in-frame ones; the method was immunoSEQ multiplex PCR. This table has roughly 51,000 clones, about 90% appearing once. As for this clone: The antigen is undetermined.

Findings and limits, study-wide: White British donors predominated, females outnumbered males, and clonal diversity was possibly underestimated.

The origin of this receptor is an adult who received the AZD1222 COVID-19 vaccine. Sequenced material: peripheral blood, taken 28 days after the second AZD1222 dose.

The CDR3 DNA is TGTGCCAGCAGCTTACAGACTAGCGGTTCTGAGCAGTTCTTC. Its protein product is CASSLQTSGSEQFF. The gene calls are TRBV7-3 and TRBJ2-1; 9 bases fit TRBD2. Germline CDR1 is SGHTA and CDR2 is FQGTGA. J lost 9 bases, V lost 2 bases, and 5 bases had no gene match. The CDR3 has 14 amino acids. The whole variable domain, remainder taken from reference TRBV7-3 and TRBJ2-1, is GAGVSQTPSNKVTEKGKYVELRCDPISGHTALYWYRQSLGQGPEFLIYFQGTGAADDSGLPNDRFFAVRPEGSVSTLKIQRTERGDSAVYLCASSLQTSGSEQFFGPGTRLTVL.